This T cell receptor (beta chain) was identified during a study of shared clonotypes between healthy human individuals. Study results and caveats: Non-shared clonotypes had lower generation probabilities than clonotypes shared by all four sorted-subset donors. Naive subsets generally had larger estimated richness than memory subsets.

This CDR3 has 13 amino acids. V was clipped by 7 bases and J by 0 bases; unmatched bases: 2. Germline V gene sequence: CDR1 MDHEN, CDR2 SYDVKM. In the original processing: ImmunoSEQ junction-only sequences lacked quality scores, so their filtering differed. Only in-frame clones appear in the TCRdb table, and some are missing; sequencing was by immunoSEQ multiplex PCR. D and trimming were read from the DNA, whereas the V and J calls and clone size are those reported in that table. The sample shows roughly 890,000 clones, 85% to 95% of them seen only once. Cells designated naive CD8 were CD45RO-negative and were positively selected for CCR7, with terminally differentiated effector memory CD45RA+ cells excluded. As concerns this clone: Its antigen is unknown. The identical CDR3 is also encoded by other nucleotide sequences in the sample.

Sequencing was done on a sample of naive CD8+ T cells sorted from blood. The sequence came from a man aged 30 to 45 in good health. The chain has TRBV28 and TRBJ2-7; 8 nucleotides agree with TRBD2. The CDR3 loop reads CASIGTSSYEQYF. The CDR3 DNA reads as TGTGCCAGCATAGGGACTAGCTCCTACGAGCAGTACTTC. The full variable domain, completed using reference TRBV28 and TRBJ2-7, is DVKVTQSSRYLVKRTGEKVFLECVQDMDHENMFWYRQDPGLGLRLIYFSYDVKMKEKGDIPEGYSVSREKKERFSLILESASTNQTSMYLCASIGTSSYEQYFGPGTRLTVT.